This T cell receptor beta chain was recovered during a study of cytomegalovirus exposure and HLA in healthy donors. Study outcomes and limitations: Listed as cytomegalovirus-associated were over 150 TCR beta chains.

Separation from the approximately 670-subject first cohort characterized the roughly 120-subject validation cohort, to which the donors belonged. This CDR3 has 15 residues. Germline trimming cut 5 bases from V and 6 bases from J; bases unmatched to any gene: 9. Germline-derived CDR1 and CDR2 are LNHDA and SQIVND (reference sequence). In regard to this clone: Its antigen is not known.

The data were produced by immunoSEQ multiplex PCR, yet TCRdb's version contains in-frame clones alone and is incomplete. The sample lists some 120,000 clones, over 90% occurring once. Sequences were obtained from PBMCs. The sequence was obtained from a woman between 18 and 30 years old in good health and CMV-seronegative. This rearrangement joins TRBV19 to TRBJ2-3; 9 bases agree with TRBD2. CDR3 region: CASSPEAGGYDTQYF. DNA of the CDR3: TGTGCCAGTAGTCCCGAGGCGGGGGGGTATGATACGCAGTATTTT.